A selection of T cell receptor beta chains follows, all from one sample in a study of shared clonotypes between healthy human individuals. Clones were sequenced by immunoSEQ multiplex PCR, and TCRdb holds only the in-frame ones, with some missing. In the table there are almost 700,000 clones, roughly nine tenths of which are singletons. The sequenced sample consisted of naive CD8+ T cells sorted from blood. These TCRs come from a man aged 25-40 years in good health. The CDR3 runs from the conserved cysteine through the conserved F or W. A D gene is named only where the DNA matches it firmly. Clone size, where shown, is once, few, many, or a class for clones that have expanded.

j_call clone_size d_call v_call cdr3_aa cdr3_nt
TRBJ2-3 . TRBD2 TRBV6-1 CASSEWSTSADTDTQYF TGTGCCAGCAGTGAATGGTCGACTAGCGCCGACACAGATACGCAGTATTTT
TRBJ1-1 . . TRBV20-1 CSARGVTEAFF TGCAGTGCTAGGGGGGTCACTGAAGCTTTCTTT
TRBJ2-5 . . TRBV7-9 CASSSGDTPQETQYF TGTGCCAGCAGCTCTGGGGACACACCCCAAGAGACCCAGTACTTC
TRBJ2-3 . TRBD1 TRBV9 CASRKGDRGFADTQYF TGTGCCAGCAGAAAGGGTGACAGGGGGTTTGCAGATACGCAGTATTTT
TRBJ2-2 . . TRBV5-6 CASSLGSNTGELFF TGTGCCAGCAGCTTGGGATCAAACACCGGGGAGCTGTTTTTT
TRBJ2-3 once TRBD1 TRBV27 CASSLWTGARDTQYF TGTGCCAGCAGTTTATGGACAGGGGCGCGGGATACGCAGTATTTT
TRBJ2-3 . . TRBV7-9 CASSSVSSDTQYF TGTGCCAGCAGCTCCGTATCGTCAGATACGCAGTATTTT
TRBJ1-1 . . TRBV28 CASSLWGRRDTEAFF TGTGCCAGCAGTTTATGGGGCAGGCGGGACACTGAAGCTTTCTTT
TRBJ2-1 . . TRBV6-1 CASSDDLQQFF TGTGCCAGCAGTGATGACCTCCAGCAGTTCTTC
TRBJ2-1 . . TRBV5-1 CASSLMEGVSSYNEQFF TGCGCCAGCAGCTTGATGGAGGGGGTCAGCTCCTACAATGAGCAGTTCTTC
TRBJ2-1 . TRBD1 TRBV7-9 CASSLDGTAYNEQFF TGTGCCAGCAGCTTAGATGGGACAGCCTACAATGAGCAGTTCTTC
TRBJ2-3 . . TRBV11-2 CASSPPDLGTDTQYF TGTGCCAGCAGCCCCCCGGACCTGGGCACAGATACGCAGTATTTT
TRBJ2-7 many . TRBV11-2 CASSPGGPYEQYF TGTGCCAGCAGCCCCGGGGGCCCCTACGAGCAGTACTTC
TRBJ2-1 . TRBD2 TRBV7-9 CASSLAEREVKFF TGTGCCAGCAGCTTAGCGGAGCGGGAGGTAAAGTTCTTC
TRBJ2-2 . . TRBV2 CASSEAGGQTMTANTGELFF TGTGCCAGCAGTGAAGCCGGTGGGCAGACCATGACCGCGAACACCGGGGAGCTGTTTTTT
TRBJ2-5 . . TRBV10-2 CATTSPDETQYF TGCGCCACCACGTCCCCAGACGAGACCCAGTACTTC
TRBJ2-1 once TRBD2 TRBV7-9 CASSFTDSGSEHEQFF TGTGCCAGCAGCTTTACTGATAGCGGGAGCGAACATGAGCAGTTCTTC
TRBJ2-3 . . TRBV6-1 CASTDHSSTDTQYF TGTGCCAGCACGGACCACTCAAGCACAGATACGCAGTATTTT
TRBJ2-7 . TRBD1 TRBV18 CASSPPDRARRGEQYF TGTGCCAGCTCACCCCCCGACAGGGCGAGACGAGGCGAGCAGTACTTC
TRBJ2-7 . . TRBV6-1 CASSEAGRTYEQYF TGTGCCAGCAGTGAAGCGGGCAGAACCTACGAGCAGTACTTC
TRBJ2-7 . TRBD1 TRBV28 CASSTTGQGLQEQYF TGTGCCAGCAGTACCACGGGACAGGGGCTGCAAGAGCAGTACTTC
TRBJ2-7 . TRBD2 TRBV7-2 CASSPRTSGIYEQYF TGTGCCAGCAGCCCCAGGACTAGCGGGATCTACGAGCAGTACTTC
TRBJ2-7 . . TRBV21-1 CASSHRDRDSYEQYF TGTGCCAGCAGCCACCGGGACCGAGATTCCTACGAGCAGTACTTC
TRBJ1-4 once TRBD1 TRBV28 CASRRQGSNEKLFF TGTGCCAGCAGACGACAGGGATCTAATGAAAAACTGTTTTTT